This TCR beta chain was sequenced for a study of shared clonotypes between healthy human individuals. About the research overall: A donor's plate count was three for CD4 naive and three for CD4 memory; CD8 naive had two and CD8 memory one.

V was clipped by 4 bases and J by 5 bases, with 17 bases between them. This CDR3 is built from 15 residues. The germline V gene encodes CDR1 ENHRY and CDR2 SYGVKD. The assay ran at deep level. Here immunoSEQ multiplex PCR was the method, and the copy in TCRdb shows in-frame clones only, minus some. The sample includes about 1 million clones, about 84% of them seen just once. The origin of this receptor is a man younger than 30 in good health. Some clones in this sample may be carry-over from other donors' samples. The chain carries TRBV10-3 and TRBJ2-5; maybe TRBD2 (6 bases). The sequenced sample was memory CD4+ T cells from PBMCs. As for subset: CD45RA-negative fraction. The CDR3 spells CAISVSGTPQETQYF. The DNA for the CDR3 is TGTGCCATCAGTGTATCCGGGACTCCACAGGAGACCCAGTACTTC.